The 25 T cell receptor beta chains given below trace back to one sample, sequenced in a study of cytomegalovirus exposure and HLA in healthy donors. Primers: 60 Vbeta forward and 13 Jbeta reverse. Profiled with immunoSEQ multiplex PCR; TCRdb holds only in-frame clones, not every one. Seen here are approximately 280,000 clones, more than 80% observed once, and the top ten hold around 4.2%. Sequencing was performed on PBMCs. The origin of the receptors is a middle-aged man in good health and CMV-seropositive.

V gene TRBV27 combines with J gene TRBJ1-5; D is unclear. This CDR3 has 14 residues. V dropped 5 bases and J dropped 3 bases, with 11 bases sitting between them. In germline, CDR1 is MNHEY, CDR2 SMNVEV (reference sequence). CDR3 protein: CASSPQLSNQPQHF. CDR3 in DNA: TGTGCCAGCAGTCCACAGCTCTCCAATCAGCCCCAGCATTTT.

The CDR3 is CASSNTPSAGGWSYNEQFF. The CDR3 bases are TGTGCCAGCAGCAACACCCCCTCAGCGGGAGGTTGGTCCTACAATGAGCAGTTCTTC. The rearrangement links TRBV21-1 to TRBJ2-1; the DNA was not used to check the table's D call, TRBD2. TRBV21-1 is annotated as a pseudogene. This CDR3 spans 19 amino acids.

CDR3 nucleotides: TGTGCCAGCAGCGCCCCAGGGGACAGATACCAAGAGACCCAGTACTTC. Its translation: CASSAPGDRYQETQYF. The chain joins TRBV9 to TRBJ2-5; TRBD1 matches at 7 bases. V shed 3 bases and J 0 bases; nucleotides not matched to a gene: 8. Germline CDR1 is SGDLS and CDR2 is YYNGEE. CDR3 length: 16 residues.

The chain joins TRBV11-2 to TRBJ2-3, with D unclear. The CDR3 is made up of 15 amino acids. Germline V gene data show CDR1 as SGHAT and CDR2 as FQNNGV. Trimming removed 5 bases from V and 4 bases from J, with 16 bases in between. The CDR3 bases are TGTGCCAGCAGCCCGAATAGTGTTGTCGCAGATACGCAGTATTTT. Its protein is CASSPNSVVADTQYF.

The chain recombines TRBV28 with TRBJ2-7; D might be TRBD1 (6 bases). In germline, CDR1 is MDHEN, CDR2 SYDVKM. The CDR3 totals 13 residues. Trimming stripped 10 bases from V and 2 bases from J, with 15 bases between. This chain's CDR3 is CATQRQVTYEQYF. CDR3 bases: TGTGCCACCCAGCGACAGGTAACCTACGAGCAGTACTTC.

The gene calls are TRBV28 and TRBJ1-2; D may be TRBD1 (5 bases). The CDR3 length is 13 residues. Germline V gene lookup returns CDR1 MDHEN and CDR2 SYDVKM. With 5 bases removed from V and 3 bases from J, the gap between germline ends came to 10 bases. CDR3 sequence (DNA): TGTGCCAGCAGTCACGGACAACACTATGGCTACACCTTC. Its translation: CASSHGQHYGYTF.

This clone appeared a few times. Mismatch with germline at one junction end may stem from a read error. This chain joins TRBV5-1 and TRBJ1-1; no clear D gene. This CDR3 contains 15 residues. The germline V gene has CDR1 SGHRS and CDR2 YFSETQ. The CDR3 spells CASSLEIRGIGEAFF. In nucleotides, the CDR3 is TGCGCCAGCAGTTTGGAAATCAGAGGTATCGGTGAAGCTTTCTTT.

This clone was detected once. The CDR3 loop is CASSQGLGRNEQFF. The CDR3 DNA is TGTGCCAGCAGCCAAGGGCTAGGGAGGAATGAGCAGTTCTTC. The V gene is TRBV14, the J gene TRBJ2-1; tentative D call: TRBD2 (6 bases). Trimming removed 1 base from V and 7 bases from J, with 11 bases in between. Germline assignment: CDR1 SGHDN and CDR2 FVKESK. This CDR3 region has 14 residues.

CDR3 sequence: CASSYTSGGQFF. In DNA form, the CDR3 reads TGTGCCAGCAGCTATACTAGCGGGGGGCAGTTCTTC. The V and J genes are TRBV7-2 and TRBJ2-1, with 11 bases matching TRBD2. The CDR3 sequence is 12 residues long. Germline V gene lookup returns CDR1 SGHTA and CDR2 FQGNSA. The V segment lost 4 bases and the J segment 12 bases; nucleotides outside the gene matches: 2.

V gene TRBV6-5 combines with J gene TRBJ1-2; TRBD1 agrees at 8 bases. The CDR3 has 16 residues. Germline lookup yields CDR1 MNHEY and CDR2 SVGAGI. After removal of 2 bases from V and 4 bases from J, the junction contained 9 bases not matched to a gene. CDR3 amino acids: CASSYPQTGAIYGYTF. Here the CDR3 DNA reads TGTGCCAGCAGTTACCCCCAGACAGGGGCAATCTATGGCTACACCTTC.

V and J are TRBV6-5 and TRBJ1-4; 10 bases agree with TRBD1. V shed 5 bases, J shed 7 bases, and the junction held 7 bases outside the gene matches. Germline V gene sequence: CDR1 MNHEY, CDR2 SVGAGI. The CDR3 covers 15 residues. The CDR3 bases are TGTGCCAGCAGTATCTCCGGGACAGGGGTTGAAAAACTGTTTTTT. It translates to CASSISGTGVEKLFF.

In this sample, this clone turned up a few times. The rearrangement links TRBV7-9 to TRBJ2-1; D is undetermined. V was cut by 5 bases and J by 4 bases, with 15 bases left in between. Germline V gives CDR1 SEHNR, CDR2 FQNEAQ (reference sequence). This CDR3 region has 15 residues. In DNA form, the CDR3 reads TGTGCCAGCAGCCCTCCGGGTATTGAGTACAATGAGCAGTTCTTC. The encoded protein is CASSPPGIEYNEQFF. The full variable domain, completed using reference TRBV7-9 and TRBJ2-1, is DTGVSQNPRHKITKRGQNVTFRCDPISEHNRLYWYRQTLGQGPEFLTYFQNEAQLEKSRLLSDRFSAERPKGSFSTLEIQRTEQGDSAMYLCASSPPGIEYNEQFFGPGTRLTVL.

This chain uses TRBV6-6 with TRBJ2-7; 7 nucleotides agree with TRBD1. After removal of 4 bases from V and 3 bases from J, the junction contained 3 bases not matched to a gene. Germline V lookup: CDR1 MNHNY, CDR2 SVGAGI (reference sequence). This CDR3 spans 13 amino acids. The CDR3 DNA sequence: TGTGCCAGCAGTTCCGGGACAGTCTACGAGCAGTACTTC. This translates into CASSSGTVYEQYF.

The CDR3 sequence: CASSVRRANSPLHF. DNA of the CDR3: TGTGCCAGCAGTGTTAGGAGAGCGAATTCACCCCTCCACTTT. The V and J genes are TRBV2 and TRBJ1-6; the D is unclear. With 4 bases removed from V and 7 bases from J, the gap between germline ends came to 11 bases. This CDR3 region has 14 residues. Germline V gene lookup returns CDR1 SNHLY and CDR2 FYNNEI.

V and J are TRBV18 and TRBJ2-2; 8 positions match TRBD2. There are 16 residues in the CDR3. Germline trimming cut 2 bases from V and 0 bases from J; bases unmatched to any gene: 2. Per the germline V gene, CDR1 is KGHSH and CDR2 is LQKENI. In DNA, the CDR3 is TGTGCCAGCTCACCATCGGGAGGGGCGAACACCGGGGAGCTGTTTTTT. Encoded protein: CASSPSGGANTGELFF.

The V gene is TRBV19, the J gene TRBJ1-3; D not resolved. The CDR3 runs 15 residues. In germline, CDR1 is LNHDA, CDR2 SQIVND (reference sequence). The germline V and J ends were trimmed by 3 bases and 0 bases, with 9 bases remaining between them. The CDR3 region is CASSMDSYSGNTIYF. DNA of the CDR3: TGTGCCAGTAGTATGGACTCATACTCTGGAAACACCATATATTTT.

The chain couples TRBV6-4 to TRBJ2-2; 8 bases map to TRBD1. This CDR3 has 16 residues. CDR1 and CDR2 from the germline V gene are MRHNA and SNTAGT. J gave up 5 bases and V 0 bases, and 5 bases lay outside the gene matches. Written as DNA, the CDR3 is TGTGCCAGCAGTGACTCGGCAGGGGGCCGGACCGGGGAGCTGTTTTTT. Protein sequence: CASSDSAGGRTGELFF.

The V and J genes are TRBV9 and TRBJ1-2; D gene ambiguous. Germline lookup yields CDR1 SGDLS and CDR2 YYNGEE. The V and J ends lost 0 bases and 4 bases respectively, with 10 bases between them. This CDR3 has 14 amino acids. DNA for the CDR3: TGTGCCAGCAGCGTAGCGGGTGGTCCCTATGGCTACACCTTC. Protein: CASSVAGGPYGYTF.

J is TRBJ1-5 and V is TRBV7-6; D call uncertain. Trimming removed 1 base at V and 5 bases at J, with 12 bases between. The CDR3 is 15 amino acids. Germline V gene sequence: CDR1 SGHVS, CDR2 FNYEAQ. The chain's CDR3 is CASSLGDGIDQPQHF. CDR3 nucleotide sequence: TGTGCCAGCAGCTTAGGAGACGGGATAGATCAGCCCCAGCATTTT.

The chain joins TRBV6-5 to TRBJ2-7, with 7 bases fitting TRBD2. Per the germline V gene, CDR1 is MNHEY and CDR2 is SVGAGI. This CDR3 has 11 residues. V gave up 8 bases and J gave up 7 bases; unmatched junction bases: 5. CDR3 region: CASAHGGEQYF. CDR3 bases: TGTGCCAGCGCTCACGGGGGGGAGCAGTACTTC.

V is TRBV5-1 and J is TRBJ2-3, with a weak D call TRBD1 (5 bases). The V gene's germline CDR1 is SGHRS and CDR2 YFSETQ. The CDR3 covers 15 residues. Between the trimmed V and J ends, which lost 0 bases and 3 bases, there was a span of 11 bases. CDR3 in amino acids: CASSLGTLRTDTQYF. CDR3 nucleotide sequence: TGCGCCAGCAGCTTGGGGACACTAAGAACAGATACGCAGTATTTT.

J is TRBJ2-1 and V is TRBV18, with 10 nucleotides matching TRBD1. CDR3 length: 16 residues. Trimming at V came to 3 bases and at J to 4 bases, leaving 6 bases not matched to a gene. The germline CDR1 and CDR2 sequences are KGHSH and LQKENI. CDR3 sequence (DNA): TGTGCCAGCTCACCTAAAGGGACAGGGGAGTACAATGAGCAGTTCTTC. Protein sequence: CASSPKGTGEYNEQFF.

In this sample, this clone turned up once. The chain couples TRBV7-6 to TRBJ2-1, with 14 nucleotides matching TRBD2. The CDR3 has 15 amino acids. Germline V lookup: CDR1 SGHVS, CDR2 FNYEAQ. The J segment lost 9 bases and the V segment lost 5 bases, leaving 6 bases of the junction unmatched. The CDR3 region has the DNA TGTGCCAGCAGCCCGGGACTAGCGGGAGACGGTGAGCAGTTCTTC. Amino acids: CASSPGLAGDGEQFF.

For the CDR3, the DNA is TGCAGCGCCCAAACTCTGACAGGACCGAACACTGAAGCTTTCTTT. Protein: CSAQTLTGPNTEAFF. This chain connects TRBV29-1 to TRBJ1-1; D perhaps matches TRBD1 (6 bases). This CDR3 has 15 residues. Per the germline V gene, CDR1 is SQVTM and CDR2 is ANQGSEA. V lost 7 bases and J 1 base, leaving 19 bases between the germline ends.

The rearrangement uses TRBV6-1 and TRBJ1-5; D is perhaps TRBD1 (5 bases). CDR3 length: 15 residues. V was shortened by 0 bases and J by 4 bases, with 10 bases between the two germline ends. In germline, CDR1 is MNHNS, CDR2 SASEGT. The CDR3 loop is CASSEARTGNQPQHF. Here the CDR3 DNA reads TGTGCCAGCAGTGAAGCTCGAACAGGAAATCAGCCCCAGCATTTT.